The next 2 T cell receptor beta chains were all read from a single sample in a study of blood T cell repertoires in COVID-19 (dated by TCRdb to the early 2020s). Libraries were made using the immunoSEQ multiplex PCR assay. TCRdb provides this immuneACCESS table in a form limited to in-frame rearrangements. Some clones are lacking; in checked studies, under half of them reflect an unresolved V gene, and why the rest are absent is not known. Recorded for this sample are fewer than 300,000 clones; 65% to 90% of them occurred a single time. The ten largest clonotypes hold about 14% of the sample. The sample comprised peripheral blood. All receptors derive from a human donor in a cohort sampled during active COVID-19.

Written as DNA, the CDR3 is TGTGCCAGTACCCCTCCGGGAAGAACAACCGGGGAGCTGTTTTTT. Its protein is CASTPPGRTTGELFF. This chain links TRBV19 with TRBJ2-2; D is perhaps TRBD2 (5 bases). Trimming shortened V by 7 bases and J by 5 bases, and 17 bases separated the two germline ends. The CDR3 length is 15 residues. CDR1 LNHDA and CDR2 SQIVND come from the germline V gene (reference sequence).

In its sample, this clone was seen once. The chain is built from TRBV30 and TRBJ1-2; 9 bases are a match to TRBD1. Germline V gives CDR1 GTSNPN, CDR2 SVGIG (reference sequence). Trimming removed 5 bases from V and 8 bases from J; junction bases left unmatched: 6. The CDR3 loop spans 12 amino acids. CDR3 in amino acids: CAWSFGQGGYTF. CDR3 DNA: TGTGCCTGGTCTTTCGGACAGGGGGGCTACACCTTC.